These 17 T cell receptor beta chains share one sample of origin, sequenced in a study of radiotherapy plus CTLA-4 blockade in lung cancer. This table comes from immunoSEQ multiplex PCR, and its TCRdb copy is limited to in-frame clones, with some not included. The data hold more than 10,000 clones, with roughly four fifths observed a single time. Sequencing was performed on peripheral blood, taken from a patient treated with radiotherapy plus ipilimumab. Receptors originate from a human donor with non-small cell lung cancer that progressed on radiotherapy plus ipilimumab.

This clone was recorded only once. The CDR3 region is CASSYGTGTYEQYF. Written as DNA, the CDR3 is TGTGCCAGCAGTTACGGGACAGGGACCTACGAGCAGTACTTC. The rearrangement links TRBV6-5 to TRBJ2-7; TRBD1 matches 9 bases. Trimming at V came to 2 bases and at J to 2 bases, leaving 1 base not matched to a gene. Germline values: CDR1 MNHEY, CDR2 SVGAGI. This CDR3 region has 14 residues.

V is TRBV6-5 and J is TRBJ1-2; D may be TRBD1 (5 bases). The CDR3 length is 15 residues. Trimming removed 0 bases at V and 5 bases at J, with 13 bases between. Germline V gives CDR1 MNHEY, CDR2 SVGAGI. The CDR3 sequence is CASSYSLVGVYGYTF. The CDR3 nucleotides read TGTGCCAGCAGTTACTCGTTGGTGGGGGTTTATGGCTACACCTTC.

This rearrangement joins TRBV5-1 to TRBJ1-2; a possible D gene is TRBD1 (5 bases). The germline V gene has CDR1 SGHRS and CDR2 YFSETQ. The CDR3 loop spans 14 amino acids. The ends were cut back, 0 bases at V and 1 base at J, with 7 bases in the middle. The CDR3 loop reads CASSLAGLNYGYTF. The CDR3 region has the DNA TGCGCCAGCAGCTTGGCGGGACTTAACTATGGCTACACCTTC.

This clone has more than one count but fewer than ten. The chain has TRBV5-4 and TRBJ2-7, with D tentatively TRBD2 (7 bases). V was pared by 4 bases and J by 1 base, with 15 bases between. The length of the CDR3 is 15 residues. Germline values: CDR1 SGHNT, CDR2 YYREEE (reference sequence). CDR3 DNA sequence: TGTGCCAGCAGCACTCCGCGGGGGCCGTCCTACGAGCAGTACTTC. It codes for CASSTPRGPSYEQYF.

The rearrangement uses TRBV6-6 and TRBJ1-1; D remains ambiguous. Germline V CDR1 and CDR2: MNHNY, SVGAGI (reference sequence). This CDR3 is 11 amino acids long. V dropped 8 bases and J dropped 3 bases, with 7 bases sitting between them. The CDR3 reads CASAFDTEAFF. DNA for the CDR3: TGTGCCAGCGCCTTTGACACTGAAGCTTTCTTT.

This chain joins TRBV10-3 and TRBJ1-2, with a possible D match to TRBD1 (5 bases). Per the germline V gene, CDR1 is ENHRY and CDR2 is SYGVKD. Trimming pared 8 bases from V and 2 bases from J, leaving 15 bases between. This CDR3 contains 14 residues. CDR3 sequence reads: CAIESQEGNYGYTF. The CDR3 DNA reads as TGTGCCATCGAATCACAGGAGGGAAACTATGGCTACACCTTC.

The chain has TRBV21-1 and TRBJ1-5; the D call of TRBD1 is as the table states it, not checked on the DNA. TRBV21-1 represents a pseudogene. The CDR3 length is 15 residues. In DNA form, the CDR3 reads TGTGCCAGCAGCTACGGGACAGGGGGCTGTCAGCCCCAGCATTTT. Translating gives CASSYGTGGCQPQHF.

The rearrangement links TRBV4-1 to TRBJ1-6; 8 bases line up with TRBD1. V shed 3 bases, J shed 9 bases, and the junction held 7 bases outside the gene matches. The CDR3 has 15 amino acids. Germline V gene lookup returns CDR1 MGHRA and CDR2 YSYEKL. In DNA form, the CDR3 reads TGCGCCAGCAGCCAGGCGACAGGGGTGGCTTCACCCCTCCACTTT. Translated, it gives CASSQATGVASPLHF.

The chain carries TRBV6-5 and TRBJ2-2; no definite D call. The length of the CDR3 is 13 residues. V was cut by 0 bases and J by 8 bases, with 7 bases left in between. The germline V gene encodes CDR1 MNHEY and CDR2 SVGAGI. This CDR3 is CASSYSIQGELFF. CDR3 nucleotide sequence: TGTGCCAGCAGTTACTCGATTCAGGGGGAGCTGTTTTTT.

The chain carries TRBV7-9 and TRBJ2-7; D is unresolved. This CDR3 has 13 amino acids. Germline V gives CDR1 SEHNR, CDR2 FQNEAQ (reference sequence). Trimming shortened V by 0 bases and J by 7 bases, and 10 bases separated the two germline ends. The DNA for the CDR3 is TGTGCCAGCAGCTTAGCTGGGTCCTCGGAGCAGTACTTC. Protein: CASSLAGSSEQYF.

The chain links TRBV4-1 to TRBJ2-2; 7 bases line up with TRBD1. With V trimmed by 4 bases and J by 3 bases, 14 bases remained unmatched. The CDR3 contains 18 residues. From germline, CDR1 is MGHRA and CDR2 YSYEKL. The CDR3 DNA sequence: TGCGCCAGCAGCCGAAACCCGGGAACAGGGGATCACACCGGGGAGCTGTTTTTT. Protein sequence: CASSRNPGTGDHTGELFF.

The chain carries TRBV9 and TRBJ2-3; 8 nucleotides match TRBD2. Germline V CDR1 and CDR2: SGDLS, YYNGEE. The length of the CDR3 is 15 residues. V gave up 0 bases and J gave up 2 bases; unmatched junction bases: 2. CDR3 region: CASSVELAVTDTQYF. DNA for the CDR3: TGTGCCAGCAGCGTAGAACTAGCGGTCACAGATACGCAGTATTTT.

CDR3 loop: CASRLAGTDTQYF. The CDR3 nucleotides are TGTGCAAGTCGCTTAGCGGGCACAGATACGCAGTATTTT. The rearrangement uses TRBV12-2 and TRBJ2-3. TRBV12-2 is tagged as a pseudogene. The CDR3 runs 13 residues.

The chain joins TRBV19 to TRBJ2-1; TRBD2 agrees at 13 bases. The CDR3 runs to 19 residues. The ends lost 3 bases at V and 4 bases at J; junction bases unmatched: 12. From germline, CDR1 is LNHDA and CDR2 SQIVND (reference sequence). The CDR3, as DNA: TGTGCCAGTAGTATGGCGACTAGCGGGGGGTCAATGGGGTACAATGAGCAGTTCTTC. Translating it yields CASSMATSGGSMGYNEQFF.

This chain links TRBV9 with TRBJ1-1, with a weak D call TRBD1 (5 bases). Trimming took off 3 bases at V and 2 bases at J, with 14 bases between the two ends. The CDR3 has 15 residues. Germline assignment: CDR1 SGDLS and CDR2 YYNGEE. DNA for the CDR3: TGTGCCAGCAGCGCGTCCCAGGGTGCAAACACTGAAGCTTTCTTT. Encoded protein: CASSASQGANTEAFF.

The chain employs TRBV7-9 and TRBJ2-1; 7 positions match TRBD1. This CDR3 is built from 15 residues. Germline V gene sequence: CDR1 SEHNR, CDR2 FQNEAQ (reference sequence). The V gene end was trimmed by 5 bases and the J gene end by 2 bases; junction bases not matched to a gene: 6. This chain's CDR3 is CASSPGDRTYNEQFF. The CDR3 nucleotides read TGTGCCAGCAGCCCCGGGGACAGAACCTACAATGAGCAGTTCTTC.

CDR3 sequence: CASSEELADSPLHF. Here the CDR3 DNA reads TGTGCCAGCAGTGAAGAGCTAGCGGATTCACCCCTCCACTTT. The chain combines TRBV6-5 with TRBJ1-6; no reliable D call. In germline, CDR1 is MNHEY, CDR2 SVGAGI. This CDR3 comprises 14 residues. V shed 5 bases and J shed 8 bases, with 13 bases lying between them.